This T cell receptor beta chain was captured by sequencing in a study of T cell repertoires in ileal Crohn's disease. Repertoires were generated with immunoSEQ multiplex PCR, while TCRdb's copy carries only in-frame clones and drops some. The sample has 15,000 to 20,000 clones, about 92% seen once. V lost 5 bases to trimming and J lost 1 base, with 11 bases between them. The CDR3 extends over 15 amino acids. CDR1 and CDR2 (germline): SNHLY, FYNNEI. The clonotype comes from an adult with Crohn's disease. Specimen: ileal tissue. This chain connects TRBV2 to TRBJ2-2; D possibly corresponds to TRBD1 (6 bases). CDR3 DNA: TGTGCCAGCAGTCCTACGGGACAGAACACCGGGGAGCTGTTTTTT. Translation gives CASSPTGQNTGELFF.